The subject of this entry is one T cell receptor (beta chain). Its target is unknown. This record belongs to a study of T cells expressing NK-cell markers. Germline V CDR1 and CDR2: SEHNR, FQNEAQ (reference sequence). The CDR3 is made up of 14 amino acids. What made the TCR beta cDNA was 5'RACE template switching with UMIs. Following a re-call of the 5' RACE reads, TCRdb has one entry per CDR3 protein and lacks DNA. This specimen shows approximately 150,000 distinct CDR3 sequences; the ten leading clones hold 10% to 15%. Study-wide points: These clonotypes, the leaders elsewhere, also led the CD3+CD56-NKG2C+ fraction in several donors.

The TCR was taken from a man aged 18 to 35 in good health. The rearrangement links TRBV7-9 to TRBJ2-7; TCRdb calls TRBD2, which cannot be checked without DNA. Sample: blood T cells: a sorted CD56 or NKG2C T cell subset, CD4+ or CD8+ T cells, or bulk PBMC T cells (not recorded which). The chain's CDR3 is CASSSGLVGYEQYF.